Sequencing of this T cell receptor (beta chain) was carried out in a study of OX40 agonist ivuxolimab in advanced cancers. At the level of the study: Patient treatment consisted of intravenous ivuxolimab administration every 2 weeks at 0.01 to 10 mg/kg. Hepatocellular carcinoma, melanoma, renal cell or head and neck cancer occurred in dose-escalation patients. Eligibility rules accepted prior anti-PD-1, anti-PD-L1 or anti-CTLA-4 therapy, and 40% to 50% had some. Study conclusions and caveats: The average count of expanded clones was higher among CD8+ T cells than among CD4+.

The junction had 7 bases not matched to a gene; V was cut back by 5 bases and J by 1 base. Per the germline V gene, CDR1 is LNHDA and CDR2 is SQIVND (reference sequence). This CDR3 has 15 residues. As to this clone: Its antigen remains unidentified.

Assay: immunoSEQ multiplex PCR; the TCRdb copy retains only in-frame clones and omits some. The repertoire holds tens of thousands of clones, with over 85% as singletons. This sample comprised CD4+ or CD8+ T cells sorted from blood, obtained in a trial of the OX40 agonist ivuxolimab. The TCR originated in an adult with an advanced solid tumor such as melanoma, head and neck, liver or kidney cancer. The chain carries TRBV19 and TRBJ2-7, with TRBD1 matching over 8 bases. The CDR3 is CASSPQGALSYEQYF. CDR3 nucleotide sequence: TGTGCCAGTAGTCCCCAGGGGGCACTTTCCTACGAGCAGTACTTC.